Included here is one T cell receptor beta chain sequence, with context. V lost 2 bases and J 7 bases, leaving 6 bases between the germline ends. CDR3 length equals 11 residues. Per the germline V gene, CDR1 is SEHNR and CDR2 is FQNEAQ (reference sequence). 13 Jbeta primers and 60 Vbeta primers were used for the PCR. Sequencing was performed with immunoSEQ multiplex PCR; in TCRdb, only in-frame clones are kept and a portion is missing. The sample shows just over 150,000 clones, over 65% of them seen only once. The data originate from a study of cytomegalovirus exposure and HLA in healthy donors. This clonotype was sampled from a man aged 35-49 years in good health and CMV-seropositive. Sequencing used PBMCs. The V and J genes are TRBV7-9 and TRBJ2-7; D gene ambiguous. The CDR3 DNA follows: TGTGCCAGCAGCTTAAACCGGGAGCAGTACTTC. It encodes CASSLNREQYF.